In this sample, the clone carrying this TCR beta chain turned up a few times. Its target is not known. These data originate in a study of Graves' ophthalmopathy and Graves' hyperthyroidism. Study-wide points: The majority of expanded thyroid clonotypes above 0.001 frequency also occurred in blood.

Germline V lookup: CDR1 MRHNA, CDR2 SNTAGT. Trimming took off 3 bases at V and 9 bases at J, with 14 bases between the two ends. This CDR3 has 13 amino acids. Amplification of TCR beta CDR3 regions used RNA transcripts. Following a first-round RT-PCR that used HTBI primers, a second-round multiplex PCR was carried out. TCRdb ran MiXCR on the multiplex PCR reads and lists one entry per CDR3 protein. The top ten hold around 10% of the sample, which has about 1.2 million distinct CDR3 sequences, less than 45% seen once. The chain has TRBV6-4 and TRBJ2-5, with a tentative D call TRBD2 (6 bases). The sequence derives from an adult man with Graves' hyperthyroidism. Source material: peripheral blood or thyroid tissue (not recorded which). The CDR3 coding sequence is TGTGCCAGCAGTGAGGAGGGGAATCAGCCCCAGTACTTC. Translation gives CASSEEGNQPQYF.